The entry that follows covers one T cell receptor (beta chain) sequence. Its target is not known. The CDR3 covers 16 residues. Germline V CDR1 and CDR2: LGHDT, YNNKEL (reference sequence). Trimming at V came to 3 bases and at J to 8 bases, leaving 11 bases not matched to a gene. Assay: immunoSEQ multiplex PCR; the TCRdb copy retains only in-frame clones and omits some. The sample shows roughly 99,000 clones, around nine tenths of them seen only once. The sample is drawn from a study of T cell responses to AZD1222 COVID-19 vaccine. Study-level findings and limits: Baseline seropositivity occurred in only six AZD1222 recipients.

The input for sequencing was peripheral blood, taken on day 0 of AZD1222 vaccination. This receptor was identified in an adult in good health. The chain recombines TRBV3-1 (or the pseudogene TRBV3-2) with TRBJ2-1; TRBD2 agrees at 9 bases. The CDR3 nucleotides read TGTGCCAGCAGCCAGGGCGGGGGGGCCTCTTTGGATGAGCAGTTCTTC. It is translated as CASSQGGGASLDEQFF.